The next 24 T cell receptor beta chains were all read from a single sample in a study of blood T cell repertoires in COVID-19 (dated by TCRdb to the early 2020s). Library preparation employed the immunoSEQ multiplex PCR assay. The table was pulled from immuneACCESS by TCRdb, which kept in-frame rearrangements only. Such tables lose some clones; where checked, under half of the loss comes from unresolved V genes, and the rest has no known cause. Counted in this sample were around 94,000 clones; 84% of them appeared once. The ten largest make up roughly 6.3% of the sample. What was sequenced was peripheral blood. Source of these receptors: a man between 60 and 70 years old with acute or convalescent COVID-19.

V usage is TRBV5-5 and J usage is TRBJ2-2; D gene ambiguous. This CDR3 has 16 amino acids. Germline CDR1 reads SGHKS; CDR2 reads YYEKEE (reference sequence). Trimming left V 3 bases short and J 3 bases short, with 15 bases between. CDR3 region: CASSSPYGFDTGELFF. The CDR3 DNA is TGTGCCAGCAGCTCCCCTTACGGTTTTGACACCGGGGAGCTGTTTTTT.

This clone was seen just once. The gene calls are TRBV19 and TRBJ1-2; tentative D call: TRBD1 (5 bases). Trimming stripped 7 bases from V and 4 bases from J, with 22 bases between. Per the germline V gene, CDR1 is LNHDA and CDR2 is SQIVND (reference sequence). The CDR3 runs 16 residues. DNA for the CDR3: TGTGCCAGTACCAACCAATTCCCAGGGAAAGGCTATGGCTACACCTTC. Translating gives CASTNQFPGKGYGYTF.

This chain connects TRBV5-1 to TRBJ2-7; tentative D call: TRBD1 (6 bases). Germline CDR1 SGHRS, CDR2 YFSETQ. This CDR3 has 14 residues. Trimming cost V 7 bases and J 2 bases, with 16 bases left between them. The CDR3 loop is CASAVQGYAYEQYF. The CDR3 region has the DNA TGCGCCAGCGCCGTCCAGGGGTACGCCTACGAGCAGTACTTC.

This chain connects TRBV30 to TRBJ1-5; possibly TRBD1 for D (5 bases). This CDR3 contains 13 residues. Per the germline V gene, CDR1 is GTSNPN and CDR2 is SVGIG (reference sequence). The V gene lost 1 base and the J gene lost 4 bases, with 8 bases spanning the gap. The CDR3 sequence is CAWSGDWNQPQHF. DNA of the CDR3: TGTGCCTGGAGTGGGGACTGGAATCAGCCCCAGCATTTT.

The V call is TRBV5-1, the J call TRBJ2-1; 9 nucleotides agree with TRBD1. The J segment lost 7 bases and the V segment lost 0 bases, leaving 5 bases of the junction unmatched. This CDR3 contains 15 residues. In germline, CDR1 is SGHRS, CDR2 YFSETQ. CDR3 sequence reads: CASSLARTGVNEQFF. The CDR3 DNA reads TGCGCCAGCAGCTTGGCCCGGACAGGGGTAAATGAGCAGTTCTTC.

This chain uses TRBV7-8 with TRBJ2-1; maybe TRBD1 (5 bases). Germline CDR1 SGHVS, CDR2 FQNEAQ. V was clipped by 1 base and J by 3 bases, with 13 bases between them. The CDR3 length is 16 residues. In DNA form, the CDR3 reads TGTGCCAGCAGCTTAGGGGGCAGACCCAACTACAATGAGCAGTTCTTC. As protein: CASSLGGRPNYNEQFF. The full variable domain, rest sourced from reference TRBV7-8 and TRBJ2-1, is GAGVSQSPRYKVAKRGQDVALRCDPISGHVSLFWYQQALGQGPEFLTYFQNEAQLDKSGLPSDRFFAERPEGSVSTLKIQRTQQEDSAVYLCASSLGGRPNYNEQFFGPGTRLTVL.

The chain uses TRBV11-2 and TRBJ1-5; unclear D gene. The V gene's germline CDR1 is SGHAT and CDR2 FQNNGV. This CDR3 has 16 residues. Trimming stripped 4 bases from V and 0 bases from J, with 13 bases between. The CDR3 bases are TGTGCCAGCAGCTACGGGGAGGGTGGTAGCAATCAGCCCCAGCATTTT. It specifies CASSYGEGGSNQPQHF.

This chain uses TRBV4-3 with TRBJ2-7, with no clear D. The CDR3 is 15 residues long. Trimming left V 0 bases short and J 2 bases short, with 11 bases between. From germline, CDR1 is LGHNA and CDR2 YSLEER. The CDR3 DNA follows: TGCGCCAGCAGCCAAGATGCGGCACTTACCTACGAGCAGTACTTC. This sequence encodes CASSQDAALTYEQYF.

This chain uses TRBV5-1 with TRBJ2-7; 10 nucleotides match TRBD1. The CDR3 sequence is 16 residues long. The V gene end was trimmed by 3 bases and the J gene end by 1 base; junction bases not matched to a gene: 7. The germline gives CDR1 SGHRS, CDR2 YFSETQ. The CDR3 nucleotides are TGCGCCAGCAGCTCCGGGACAGGGGTTTGGTCCTACGAGCAGTACTTC. This translates into CASSSGTGVWSYEQYF.

This chain connects TRBV7-2 to TRBJ2-5; 9 bases map to TRBD1. The CDR3 has 15 residues. The V and J ends lost 5 bases and 5 bases, in that order; junction bases with no gene match: 9. Germline V gene data show CDR1 as SGHTA and CDR2 as FQGNSA. The CDR3 is CASSARDRVGETQYF. The CDR3 DNA reads as TGTGCCAGCAGCGCCCGGGACAGGGTCGGTGAGACCCAGTACTTC.

The chain links TRBV6-5 to TRBJ1-1; 8 positions match TRBD1. Trimming took 0 bases from V and 5 from J; bases not matched to a gene: 2. Germline CDR1 is MNHEY and CDR2 is SVGAGI. The CDR3 spans 14 residues. CDR3 residues: CASSYSQGATEAFF. CDR3 DNA: TGTGCCAGCAGTTACTCGCAGGGGGCGACTGAAGCTTTCTTT.

V usage is TRBV11-3 and J usage is TRBJ2-1; TRBD1 agrees at 8 bases. The J segment lost 3 bases and the V segment lost 5 bases, leaving 6 bases of the junction unmatched. The CDR3 contains 15 residues. Per germline, CDR1 SGHNT and CDR2 YENEEA. The CDR3 DNA reads as TGTGCCAGCAGCCCCGACAGGGGTAACTACAATGAGCAGTTCTTC. Protein product: CASSPDRGNYNEQFF.

This rearrangement joins TRBV11-2 to TRBJ1-5, with 8 bases identical to TRBD1. V was pared by 6 bases and J by 7 bases, with 11 bases of the junction left unmatched. Germline V gives CDR1 SGHAT, CDR2 FQNNGV. This CDR3 has 15 amino acids. The CDR3 nucleotides are TGTGCCAGCAGTTCTGGGCAGGGGGCCGCGCAGCCCCAGCATTTT. Its translation is CASSSGQGAAQPQHF.

This clone has only a few counts. The rearrangement links TRBV12-3 or TRBV12-4 to TRBJ2-2; D is ambiguous. The CDR3 has 12 residues. Trimming took 7 bases from V and 3 from J, leaving 6 bases between them. CDR3 in amino acids: CASTVHTGELFF. In DNA, the CDR3 is TGTGCCAGCACCGTCCACACCGGGGAGCTGTTTTTT.

The chain couples TRBV5-1 to TRBJ1-3; D is unclear. The germline CDR1 and CDR2 sequences are SGHRS and YFSETQ. There are 16 residues in the CDR3. V was shortened by 3 bases and J by 0 bases, with 13 bases between the two germline ends. The CDR3 region has the DNA TGCGCCAGCAGCTCCGATATCGTGAGCTCTGGAAACACCATATATTTT. It translates to CASSSDIVSSGNTIYF.

The rearrangement joins TRBV18 to TRBJ2-3, with TRBD1 matching 8 bases. Germline CDR1 and CDR2: KGHSH and LQKENI. The CDR3 is 14 residues long. V was clipped by 5 bases and J by 4 bases; unmatched bases: 5. CDR3 protein: CASSRGQESDTQYF. The CDR3 DNA sequence: TGTGCCAGCTCAAGGGGACAGGAGTCAGATACGCAGTATTTT.

The chain is built from TRBV28 and TRBJ2-7, with a tentative D call TRBD1 (6 bases). This CDR3 is 14 amino acids long. Germline V gene sequence: CDR1 MDHEN, CDR2 SYDVKM. The V gene lost 3 bases and the J gene lost 3 bases, with 12 bases spanning the gap. The CDR3 is CASSFRGSHYEQYF. DNA of the CDR3: TGTGCCAGCAGTTTTAGGGGGAGTCACTACGAGCAGTACTTC.

This rearrangement joins TRBV28 to TRBJ1-6; 9 positions match TRBD1. Germline V gives CDR1 MDHEN, CDR2 SYDVKM. V was clipped by 6 bases and J by 5 bases; unmatched bases: 5. The CDR3 runs to 15 residues. The CDR3 region is CASRPGQGNNSPLHF. The CDR3 coding sequence is TGTGCCAGCAGGCCGGGACAGGGAAATAATTCACCCCTCCACTTT.

This clone has only one observation. The rearrangement joins TRBV6-5 to TRBJ1-6, with 7 positions matching TRBD1. The CDR3 sequence is 15 residues long. CDR1 is MNHEY, CDR2 SVGAGI, per germline. The V and J ends lost 4 bases and 7 bases, in that order; junction bases with no gene match: 7. The CDR3 here is CASSWIQGPNSPLHF. CDR3 coding DNA: TGTGCCAGCAGTTGGATACAGGGGCCGAATTCACCCCTCCACTTT.

The rearrangement uses TRBV9 and TRBJ1-2, with 9 bases fitting TRBD1. With V trimmed by 3 bases and J by 8 bases, 8 bases remained unmatched. CDR1 SGDLS and CDR2 YYNGEE come from the germline V gene. The CDR3 is made up of 14 amino acids. CDR3 nucleotide sequence: TGTGCCAGCAGCGAGGGACAGGGCCTTGTGGGCTACACCTTC. This translates into CASSEGQGLVGYTF.

J is TRBJ1-5 and V is TRBV10-2, with a weak D call TRBD1 (5 bases). Germline lookup yields CDR1 WSHSY and CDR2 SAAADI. V dropped 4 bases and J dropped 3 bases, with 7 bases sitting between them. The length of the CDR3 is 13 residues. In nucleotides, the CDR3 is TGCGCCAGCAGTGCAGGGCTCAATCAGCCCCAGCATTTT. This translates into CASSAGLNQPQHF.

The V and J genes are TRBV4-3 and TRBJ1-1; tentative D call: TRBD1 (6 bases). Germline values: CDR1 LGHNA, CDR2 YSLEER. V was clipped by 4 bases and J by 2 bases, with 17 bases between them. There are 16 residues in the CDR3. Here the CDR3 DNA reads TGCGCCAGCAGCCTACGTCGGCTACAGGGAAACACTGAAGCTTTCTTT. Translated: CASSLRRLQGNTEAFF.

This clone was seen a few times. The chain carries TRBV30 and TRBJ1-2, with a tentative D call TRBD1 (6 bases). The CDR3 is made up of 17 amino acids. V was trimmed by 0 bases and J by 0 bases, leaving 17 bases between them. Germline V gene sequence: CDR1 GTSNPN, CDR2 SVGIG (reference sequence). CDR3: CAWSVPRTVKANYGYTF. CDR3 bases: TGTGCCTGGAGTGTACCGAGGACAGTGAAGGCTAACTATGGCTACACCTTC.

V gene TRBV7-2 combines with J gene TRBJ1-3; a weak D match, TRBD1 (6 bases). The V end lost 3 bases, the J end lost 2 bases, and 14 bases lay between the germline ends. This CDR3 has 16 amino acids. CDR1 is SGHTA and CDR2 is FQGNSA in the germline V gene. The CDR3 DNA reads TGTGCCAGCAGCTTCGGGGGGCCGAGGACTGGAAACACCATATATTTT. Amino acids: CASSFGGPRTGNTIYF.